The 21 T cell receptor beta chains presented below share a single source sample, sequenced in a study of monozygotic twins with inflammatory bowel disease. Following a re-call of the 5' RACE reads, TCRdb has one entry per CDR3 protein and lacks DNA. Recorded for this sample: 200,000 to 250,000 distinct CDR3 sequences. The material sequenced was blood. The receptors here all came from a human donor with ulcerative colitis or Crohn's disease, or a healthy co-twin of an affected twin (not recorded which).

The rearrangement uses TRBV7-2 and TRBJ2-5; checking the TCRdb D call of TRBD2 is not possible without DNA. The CDR3 is 16 amino acids. Germline CDR1 and CDR2: SGHTA and FQGNSA. The CDR3: CASSLAVTSGIETQYF.

The gene calls are TRBV5-4 and TRBJ2-1; the TRBD2 assignment by TCRdb is unverifiable without DNA. Germline V gene data show CDR1 as SGHNT and CDR2 as YYREEE (reference sequence). The CDR3 runs to 17 residues. The CDR3 spells CASSPGGTPSSYNEQFF.

V and J are TRBV19 and TRBJ2-2. The V gene's germline CDR1 is LNHDA and CDR2 SQIVND (reference sequence). The CDR3 extends over 14 amino acids. CDR3 in amino acids: CASSIAGNTGELFF.

The CDR3 reads CSARDRGGSYGYTF. The rearrangement joins TRBV20-1 to TRBJ1-2; TCRdb lists TRBD1, though no DNA is available to test this call. Per germline, CDR1 DFQATT and CDR2 SNEGSKA (reference sequence). The CDR3 is 14 amino acids.

The CDR3 reads CASSARRGPAGELFF. The V and J genes are TRBV9 and TRBJ2-2; with no DNA, the TCRdb D assignment of TRBD2 cannot be verified. Germline CDR1 reads SGDLS; CDR2 reads YYNGEE. The CDR3 has 15 amino acids.

V and J are TRBV30 and TRBJ1-4; TCRdb lists TRBD1, though no DNA is available to test this call. Germline lookup yields CDR1 GTSNPN and CDR2 SVGIG (reference sequence). The CDR3 covers 15 residues. The CDR3 region is CAWSATGRINEKLFF.

V and J are TRBV5-1 and TRBJ1-1; TCRdb lists TRBD1, though no DNA is available to test this call. Germline V CDR1 and CDR2: SGHRS, YFSETQ. This CDR3 region has 14 residues. The CDR3: CASSLGQGGAEAFF.

The CDR3 is CATSDSYVSGRTDTQYF. The chain recombines TRBV24-1 with TRBJ2-3; the D call from TCRdb, TRBD2, cannot be confirmed without DNA. The CDR3 covers 17 residues. The germline V gene has CDR1 KGHDR and CDR2 SFDVKD.

The CDR3 loop reads CASSLVGASSGNTIYF. The genes are TRBV5-1 and TRBJ1-3; without DNA, the TCRdb call of TRBD1 cannot be checked. Germline-derived CDR1 and CDR2 are SGHRS and YFSETQ. The length of the CDR3 is 16 residues.

The rearrangement links TRBV29-1 to TRBJ2-5; checking the TCRdb D call of TRBD2 is not possible without DNA. This CDR3 region has 14 residues. Germline assignment: CDR1 SQVTM and CDR2 ANQGSEA. CDR3 protein: CSVEEVLAGETQYF.

The chain employs TRBV5-1 and TRBJ2-1; TCRdb's D gene call, TRBD1, goes unchecked for lack of DNA. Germline V gives CDR1 SGHRS, CDR2 YFSETQ. The length of the CDR3 is 15 residues. CDR3 sequence: CASSVRDRDEDEQFF.

The gene calls are TRBV7-2 and TRBJ2-1; TCRdb returns TRBD1, unconfirmable since there is no DNA. Germline V gene lookup returns CDR1 SGHTA and CDR2 FQGNSA. The CDR3 sequence is 15 residues long. The CDR3 loop is CASSLANRGRREQFF.

The rearrangement joins TRBV14 to TRBJ1-1; TCRdb returns TRBD1, unconfirmable since there is no DNA. The V gene's germline CDR1 is SGHDN and CDR2 FVKESK. The CDR3 extends over 15 amino acids. CDR3 sequence reads: CASSQVNTEPGGAFF.

V is TRBV4-1 and J is TRBJ2-7; TCRdb outputs TRBD1, but without DNA this stays unchecked. This CDR3 is 16 amino acids long. The V gene's germline CDR1 is MGHRA and CDR2 YSYEKL. CDR3 protein: CASSQVLRTEDYEQYF.

This chain joins TRBV6-5 and TRBJ1-3. The CDR3 length is 15 residues. The germline V gene has CDR1 MNHEY and CDR2 SVGAGI. The CDR3 sequence: CASSHRARSGNTIYF.

The V gene is TRBV6-5, the J gene TRBJ2-1. Germline-derived CDR1 and CDR2 are MNHEY and SVGAGI. CDR3 length equals 15 residues. The CDR3 here is CASSSVQVQYNEQFF.

The chain combines TRBV4-3 with TRBJ2-7. Germline CDR1 is LGHNA and CDR2 is YSLEER. The CDR3 is 17 residues long. The CDR3 spells CASSQELVAGGSYEQYF.

The gene calls are TRBV7-2 and TRBJ2-5. The CDR3 consists of 13 residues. Germline assignment: CDR1 SGHTA and CDR2 FQGNSA. This chain's CDR3 is CASSYGVGETQYF.

This chain joins TRBV20-1 and TRBJ1-3; TCRdb proposes TRBD1, but this gene call is untestable without DNA. Germline CDR1 reads DFQATT; CDR2 reads SNEGSKA (reference sequence). The CDR3 is 14 amino acids. The CDR3 sequence: CSAGAGDRGNTIYF.

J is TRBJ2-7 and V is TRBV19; TCRdb returns TRBD2, unconfirmable since there is no DNA. The CDR3 loop spans 14 amino acids. Germline values: CDR1 LNHDA, CDR2 SQIVND (reference sequence). Here the CDR3 reads CASNRGTGGHEQYF.

The V call is TRBV6-5, the J call TRBJ1-5; TCRdb designates TRBD1, a call that cannot be tested without DNA. The germline CDR1 and CDR2 sequences are MNHEY and SVGAGI. This CDR3 comprises 17 residues. The CDR3 spells CASSNLRVLGSNQPQHF.